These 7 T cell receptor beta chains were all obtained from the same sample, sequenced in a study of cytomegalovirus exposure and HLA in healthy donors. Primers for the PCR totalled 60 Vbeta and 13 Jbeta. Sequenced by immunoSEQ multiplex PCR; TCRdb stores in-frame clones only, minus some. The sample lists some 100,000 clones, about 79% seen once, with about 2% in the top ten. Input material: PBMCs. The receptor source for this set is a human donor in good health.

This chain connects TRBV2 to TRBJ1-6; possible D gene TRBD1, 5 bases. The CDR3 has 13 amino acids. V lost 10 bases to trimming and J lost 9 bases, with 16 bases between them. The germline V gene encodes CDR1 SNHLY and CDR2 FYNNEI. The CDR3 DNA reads TGTGCCACCCCGGGCAGTCAGGGTTCACCCCTCCACTTT. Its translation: CATPGSQGSPLHF.

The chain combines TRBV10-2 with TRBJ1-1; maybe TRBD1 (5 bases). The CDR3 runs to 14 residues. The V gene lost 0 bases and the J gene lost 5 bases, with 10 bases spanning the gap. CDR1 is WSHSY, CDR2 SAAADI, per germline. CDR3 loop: CASSESPGGTEAFF. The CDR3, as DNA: TGCGCCAGCAGTGAGTCCCCTGGGGGGACTGAAGCTTTCTTT.

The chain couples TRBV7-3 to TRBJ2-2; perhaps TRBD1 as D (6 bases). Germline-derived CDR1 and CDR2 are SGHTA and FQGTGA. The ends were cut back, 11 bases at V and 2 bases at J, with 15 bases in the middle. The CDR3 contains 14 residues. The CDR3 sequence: CAARFRGNTGELFF. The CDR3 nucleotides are TGTGCCGCTAGGTTCAGGGGTAACACCGGGGAGCTGTTTTTT. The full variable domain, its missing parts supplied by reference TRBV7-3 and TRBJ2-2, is GAGVSQTPSNKVTEKGKYVELRCDPISGHTALYWYRQSLGQGPEFLIYFQGTGAADDSGLPNDRFFAVRPEGSVSTLKIQRTERGDSAVYLCAARFRGNTGELFFGEGSRLTVL.

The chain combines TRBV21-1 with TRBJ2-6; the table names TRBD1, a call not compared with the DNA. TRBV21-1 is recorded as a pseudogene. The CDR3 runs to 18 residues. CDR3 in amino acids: CASSIGTARFSGANVLTF. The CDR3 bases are TGTGCCAGCAGCATAGGGACAGCACGATTCTCTGGGGCCAACGTCCTGACTTTC.

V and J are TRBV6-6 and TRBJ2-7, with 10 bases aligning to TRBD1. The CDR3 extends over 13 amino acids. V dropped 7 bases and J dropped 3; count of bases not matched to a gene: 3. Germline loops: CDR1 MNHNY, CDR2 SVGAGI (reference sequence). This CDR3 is CASTRTGGYEQYF. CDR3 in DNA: TGTGCCAGCACCAGGACAGGGGGCTACGAGCAGTACTTC.

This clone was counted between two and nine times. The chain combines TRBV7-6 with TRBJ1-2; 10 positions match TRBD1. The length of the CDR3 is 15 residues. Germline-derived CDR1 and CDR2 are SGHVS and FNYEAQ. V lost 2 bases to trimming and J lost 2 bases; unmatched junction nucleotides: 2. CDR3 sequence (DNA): TGTGCCAGCAGCTTAATGGGACAGGGGAACTATGGCTACACCTTC. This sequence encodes CASSLMGQGNYGYTF.

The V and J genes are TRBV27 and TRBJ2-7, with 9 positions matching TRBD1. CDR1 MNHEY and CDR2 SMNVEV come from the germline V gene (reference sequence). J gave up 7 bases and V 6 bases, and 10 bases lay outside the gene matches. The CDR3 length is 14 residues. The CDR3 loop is CASRFGTGRTEQYF. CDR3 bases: TGTGCCAGCAGATTTGGGACAGGGCGTACGGAGCAGTACTTC.